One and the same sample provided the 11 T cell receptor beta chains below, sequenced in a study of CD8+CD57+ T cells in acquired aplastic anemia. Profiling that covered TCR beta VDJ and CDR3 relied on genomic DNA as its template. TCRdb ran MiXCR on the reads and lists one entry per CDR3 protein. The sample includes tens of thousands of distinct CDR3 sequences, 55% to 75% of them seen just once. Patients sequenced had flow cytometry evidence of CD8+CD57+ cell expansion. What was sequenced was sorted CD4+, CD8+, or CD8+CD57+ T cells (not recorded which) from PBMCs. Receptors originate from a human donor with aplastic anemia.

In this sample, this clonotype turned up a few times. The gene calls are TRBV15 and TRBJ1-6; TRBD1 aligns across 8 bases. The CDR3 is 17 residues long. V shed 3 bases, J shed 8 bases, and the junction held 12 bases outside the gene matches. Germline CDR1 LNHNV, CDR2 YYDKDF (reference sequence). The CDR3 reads CATSREVAGGRYSPLHF. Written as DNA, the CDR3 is TGTGCCACCAGCAGGGAAGTGGCAGGGGGCCGTTATTCACCCCTCCACTTT.

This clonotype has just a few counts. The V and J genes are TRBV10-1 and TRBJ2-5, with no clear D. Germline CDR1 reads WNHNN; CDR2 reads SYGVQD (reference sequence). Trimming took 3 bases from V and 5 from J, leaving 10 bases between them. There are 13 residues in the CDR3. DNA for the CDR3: TGCGCCAGCAGTGACCTGGGCAGGGAGACCCAGTACTTC. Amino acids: CASSDLGRETQYF.

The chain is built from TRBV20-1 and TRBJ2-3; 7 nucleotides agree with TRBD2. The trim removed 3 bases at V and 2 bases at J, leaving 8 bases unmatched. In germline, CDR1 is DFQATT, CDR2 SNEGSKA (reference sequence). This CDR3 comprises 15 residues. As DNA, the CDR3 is TGCAGTGCTAGCCTCGGGACTACCTCCACAGATACGCAGTATTTT. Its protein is CSASLGTTSTDTQYF.

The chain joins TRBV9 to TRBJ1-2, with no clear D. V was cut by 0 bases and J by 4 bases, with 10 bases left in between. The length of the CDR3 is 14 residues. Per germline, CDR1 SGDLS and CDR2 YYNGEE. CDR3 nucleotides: TGTGCCAGCAGCGTAGTGGGTTCTAGCTATGGCTACACCTTC. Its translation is CASSVVGSSYGYTF.

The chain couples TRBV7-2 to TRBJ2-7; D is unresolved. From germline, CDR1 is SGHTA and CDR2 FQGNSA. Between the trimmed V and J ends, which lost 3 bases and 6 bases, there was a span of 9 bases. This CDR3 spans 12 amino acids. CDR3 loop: CASSFINSEQYF. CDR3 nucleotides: TGTGCCAGCAGCTTTATTAACTCCGAGCAGTACTTC.

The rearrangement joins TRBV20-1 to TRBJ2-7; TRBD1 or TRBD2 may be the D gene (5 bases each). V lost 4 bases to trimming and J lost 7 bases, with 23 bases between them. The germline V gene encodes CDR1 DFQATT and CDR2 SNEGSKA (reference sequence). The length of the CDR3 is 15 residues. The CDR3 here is CSATNPGPSLGEQYF. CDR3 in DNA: TGCAGTGCTACTAATCCGGGACCGAGCCTGGGGGAGCAGTACTTC.

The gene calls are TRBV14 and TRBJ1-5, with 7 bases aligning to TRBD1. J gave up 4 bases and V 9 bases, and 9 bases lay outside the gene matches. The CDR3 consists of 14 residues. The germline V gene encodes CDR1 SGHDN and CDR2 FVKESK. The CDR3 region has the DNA TGTGCCAGTAGTCAGACAGGGAGGAATCAGCCCCAGCATTTT. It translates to CASSQTGRNQPQHF.

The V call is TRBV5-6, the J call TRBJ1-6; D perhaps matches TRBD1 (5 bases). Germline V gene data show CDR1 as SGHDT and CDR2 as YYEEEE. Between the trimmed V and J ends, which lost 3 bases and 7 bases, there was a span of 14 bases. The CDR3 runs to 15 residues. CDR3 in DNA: TGTGCCAGCAGCTCGACCTGGGGGGAGAATTCACCCCTCCACTTT. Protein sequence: CASSSTWGENSPLHF.

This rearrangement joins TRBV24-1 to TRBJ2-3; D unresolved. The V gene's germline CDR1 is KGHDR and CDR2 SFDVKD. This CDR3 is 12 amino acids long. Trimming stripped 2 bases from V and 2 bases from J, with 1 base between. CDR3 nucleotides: TGTGCCACCAGTGATTCCACAGATACGCAGTATTTT. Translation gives CATSDSTDTQYF.

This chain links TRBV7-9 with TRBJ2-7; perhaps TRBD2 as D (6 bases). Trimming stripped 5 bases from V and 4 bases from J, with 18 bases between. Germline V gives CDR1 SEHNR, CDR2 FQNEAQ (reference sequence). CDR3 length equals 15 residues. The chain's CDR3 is CASSGGDWERYEQYF. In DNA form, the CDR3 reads TGTGCCAGCAGCGGCGGGGACTGGGAGAGGTACGAGCAGTACTTC. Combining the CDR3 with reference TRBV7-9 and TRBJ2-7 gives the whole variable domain DTGVSQNPRHKITKRGQNVTFRCDPISEHNRLYWYRQTLGQGPEFLTYFQNEAQLEKSRLLSDRFSAERPKGSFSTLEIQRTEQGDSAMYLCASSGGDWERYEQYFGPGTRLTVT.

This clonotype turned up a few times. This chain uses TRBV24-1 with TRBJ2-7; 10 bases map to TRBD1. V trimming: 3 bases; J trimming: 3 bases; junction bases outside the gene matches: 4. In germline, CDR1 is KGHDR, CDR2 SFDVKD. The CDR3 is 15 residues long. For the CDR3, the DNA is TGTGCCACCAGTGATGGGACAGGGGACGGCTACGAGCAGTACTTC. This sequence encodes CATSDGTGDGYEQYF.